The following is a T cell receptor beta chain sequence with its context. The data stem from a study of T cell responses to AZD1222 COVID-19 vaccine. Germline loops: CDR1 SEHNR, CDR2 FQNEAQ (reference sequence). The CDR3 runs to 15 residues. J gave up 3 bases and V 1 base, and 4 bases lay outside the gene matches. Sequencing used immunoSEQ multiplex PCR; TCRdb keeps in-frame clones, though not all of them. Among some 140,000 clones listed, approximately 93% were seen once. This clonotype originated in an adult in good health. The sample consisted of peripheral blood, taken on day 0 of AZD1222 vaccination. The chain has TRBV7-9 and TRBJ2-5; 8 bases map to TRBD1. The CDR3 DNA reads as TGTGCCAGCAGCTTAGTGACAGGGGCGGAAGAGACCCAGTACTTC. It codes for CASSLVTGAEETQYF. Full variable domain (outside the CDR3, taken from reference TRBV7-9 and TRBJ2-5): DTGVSQNPRHKITKRGQNVTFRCDPISEHNRLYWYRQTLGQGPEFLTYFQNEAQLEKSRLLSDRFSAERPKGSFSTLEIQRTEQGDSAMYLCASSLVTGAEETQYFGPGTRLLVL.